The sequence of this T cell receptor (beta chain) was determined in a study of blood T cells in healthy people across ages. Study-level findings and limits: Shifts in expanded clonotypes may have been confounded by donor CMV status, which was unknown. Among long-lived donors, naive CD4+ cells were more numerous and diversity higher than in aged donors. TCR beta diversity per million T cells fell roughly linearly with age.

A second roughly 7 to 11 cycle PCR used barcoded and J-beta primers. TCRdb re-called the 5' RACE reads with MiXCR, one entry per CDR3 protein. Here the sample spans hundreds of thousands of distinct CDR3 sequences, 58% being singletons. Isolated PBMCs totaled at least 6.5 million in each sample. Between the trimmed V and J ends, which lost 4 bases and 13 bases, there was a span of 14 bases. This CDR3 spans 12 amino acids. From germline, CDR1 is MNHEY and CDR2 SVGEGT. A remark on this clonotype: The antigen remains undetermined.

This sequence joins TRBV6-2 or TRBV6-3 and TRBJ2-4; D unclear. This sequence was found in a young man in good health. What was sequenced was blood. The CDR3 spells CASSLTALEQYF. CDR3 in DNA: TGTGCCAGCAGTTTGACGGCTCTTGAGCAGTACTTC.